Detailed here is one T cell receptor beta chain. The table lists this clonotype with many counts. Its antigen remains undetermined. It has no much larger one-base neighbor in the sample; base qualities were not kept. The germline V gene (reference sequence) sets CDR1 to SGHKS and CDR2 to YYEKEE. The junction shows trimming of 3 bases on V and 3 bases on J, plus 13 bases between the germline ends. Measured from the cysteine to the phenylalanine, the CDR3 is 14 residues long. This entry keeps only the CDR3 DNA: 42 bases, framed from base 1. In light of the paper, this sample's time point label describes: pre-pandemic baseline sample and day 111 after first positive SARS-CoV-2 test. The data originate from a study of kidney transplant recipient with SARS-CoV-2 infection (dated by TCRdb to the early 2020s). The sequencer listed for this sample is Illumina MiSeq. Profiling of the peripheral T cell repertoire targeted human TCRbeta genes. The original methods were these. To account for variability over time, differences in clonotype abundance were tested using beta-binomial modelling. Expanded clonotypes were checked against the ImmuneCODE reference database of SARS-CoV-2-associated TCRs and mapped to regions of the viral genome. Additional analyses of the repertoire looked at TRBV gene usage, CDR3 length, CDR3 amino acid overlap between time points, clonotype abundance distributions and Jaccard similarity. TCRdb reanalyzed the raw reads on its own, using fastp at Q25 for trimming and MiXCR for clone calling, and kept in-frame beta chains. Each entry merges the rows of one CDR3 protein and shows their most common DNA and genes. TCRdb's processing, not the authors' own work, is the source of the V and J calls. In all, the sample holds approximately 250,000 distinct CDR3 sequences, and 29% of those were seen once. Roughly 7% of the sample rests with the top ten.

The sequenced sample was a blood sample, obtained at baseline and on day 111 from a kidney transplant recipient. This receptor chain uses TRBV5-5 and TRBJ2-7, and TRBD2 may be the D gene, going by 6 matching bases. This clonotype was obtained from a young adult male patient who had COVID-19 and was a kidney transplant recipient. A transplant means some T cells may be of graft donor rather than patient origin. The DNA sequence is TGTGCCAGCAGCTCGGGACTGGCCCTCTACGAGCAGTACTTC. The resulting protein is CASSSGLALYEQYF. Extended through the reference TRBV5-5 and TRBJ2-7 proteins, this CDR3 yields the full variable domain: DAGVTQSPTHLIKTRGQQVTLRCSPISGHKSVSWYQQVLGQGPQFIFQYYEKEERGRGNFPDRFSARQFPNYSSELNVNALLLGDSALYLCASSSGLALYEQYFGPGTRLTVT.